This TCR beta chain comes out of a study of a mutant IDH1 vaccine in newly diagnosed glioma. Study at large: In some groups vaccination began 4-6 weeks post-radiotherapy; others received it with temozolomide. The earlier regimen, radiotherapy, temozolomide, or both, was most often both.

Time point here: week 5, during vaccination. Doses consisted of 300 ug of mutant IDH1 20-mer peptide each, paired with topical imiquimod. TCRdb's copy holds only in-frame clones and misses some; the assay was immunoSEQ multiplex PCR. The top ten clones hold around 1.8% of a sample with tens of thousands of clones, 80% to 90% of them seen once. As regards this clone: Its antigen is not known.

The germline V gene encodes CDR1 MGHRA and CDR2 YSYEKL. This CDR3 has 16 residues. Trimming removed 2 bases from V and 2 bases from J; junction bases left unmatched: 9. Study results and caveats: Immune responses induced by vaccination arose in 90% to 95% of the patients. Changes to the top peripheral T cell clonotypes appeared unrelated to pseudoprogression.

The rearrangement joins TRBV4-1 to TRBJ2-7, with TRBD1 identical over 7 bases. The sample here was PBMCs, taken from a glioma patient whose treatment included an IDH1 peptide vaccine. This clonotype originated in a man in his forties or fifties with glioma. This CDR3 reads CASSQRIRDRPYEQYF. Written as DNA, the CDR3 is TGCGCCAGCAGCCAACGCATCCGGGACAGACCCTACGAGCAGTACTTC.